The clone carrying this TCR beta chain was detected only a few times. Its target is unknown. CDR3 length: 17 amino acids. V lost 4 bases to trimming and J lost 4 bases; unmatched junction nucleotides: 13. Germline CDR1 LGHNA, CDR2 YSLEER. TCRdb's table, derived via immunoSEQ multiplex PCR, lists solely in-frame clones and lacks some. The data hold under 300,000 clones, with 65% to 70% observed a single time. This record belongs to a study of shared clonotypes between healthy human individuals. Study information: Aged 18 to 49, the donors were a couple of women and a few men. The study, taken as a whole, reports: Researchers found naive subsets generally carried larger estimated richness than memory subsets.

The origin of this receptor is a man aged 25 to 45 in good health. Material for sequencing was memory CD4+ T cells sorted from blood. Subset denoted: CD45RA-negative fraction. V is TRBV4-3 and J is TRBJ2-1; 7 positions agree with TRBD1. CDR3 protein: CASSRFLSDRAYNEQFF. The CDR3 DNA reads as TGCGCCAGCAGCCGATTCCTAAGTGACAGGGCGTACAATGAGCAGTTCTTC.